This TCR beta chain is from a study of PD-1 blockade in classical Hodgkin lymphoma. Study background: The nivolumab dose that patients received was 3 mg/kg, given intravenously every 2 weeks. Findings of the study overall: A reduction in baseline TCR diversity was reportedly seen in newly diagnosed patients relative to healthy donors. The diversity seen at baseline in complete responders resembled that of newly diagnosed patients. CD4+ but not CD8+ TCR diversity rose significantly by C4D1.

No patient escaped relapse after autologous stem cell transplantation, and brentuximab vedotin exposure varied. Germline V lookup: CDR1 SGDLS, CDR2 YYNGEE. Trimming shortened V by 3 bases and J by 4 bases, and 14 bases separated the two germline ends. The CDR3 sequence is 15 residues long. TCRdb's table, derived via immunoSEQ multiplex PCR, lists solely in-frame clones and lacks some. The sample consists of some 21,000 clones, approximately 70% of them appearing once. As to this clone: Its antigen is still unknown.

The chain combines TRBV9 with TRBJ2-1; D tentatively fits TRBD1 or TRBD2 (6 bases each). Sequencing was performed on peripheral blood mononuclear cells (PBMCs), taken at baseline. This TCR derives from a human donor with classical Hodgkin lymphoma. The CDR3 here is CASSDLGGQYNEQFF. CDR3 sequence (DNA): TGTGCCAGCAGCGACCTTGGGGGGCAATACAATGAGCAGTTCTTC.